This entry concerns a single TCR beta chain. The antigen remains unidentified. The data stem from a study of identifying expanded T cells in peripheral blood. Study findings and constraints: Roughly two-week clone count variance significantly increased as total template count grew. Technical replicates showed around 1.2 changed clones; approximately 2 weeks approximately 15; four weeks 19.

V lost 2 bases, J lost 4 bases, and 6 bases stayed unmatched. Germline-derived CDR1 and CDR2 are SGHTA and FQGTGA. This CDR3 spans 15 amino acids. During the collection period, no donor immune events like infections were recorded. Generated by immunoSEQ multiplex PCR, the TCRdb table keeps only in-frame clones and is missing some. Altogether under 150,000 clones are present, 65% to 90% being singletons, with the ten largest covering 7.5% to 8.5%. The V call is TRBV7-3, the J call TRBJ2-5, with TRBD2 identical over 8 bases. This sequence originates from a person aged 18 to 70 in good health. The sequenced sample was blood. The DNA for the CDR3 is TGTGCCAGCAGCTTAGACTGGACTAGCAGAGAGACCCAGTACTTC. This sequence encodes CASSLDWTSRETQYF.